The 18 T cell receptor beta chains listed next were all sequenced from one sample in a study of shared clonotypes between healthy human individuals. Here immunoSEQ multiplex PCR was the method, and the copy in TCRdb shows in-frame clones only, minus some. The sample comprises roughly 1,600,000 clones, 98% of which are singletons, and 0.36% rests with the top ten. Sequencing input: naive CD4+ T cells sorted from blood. The subset: CD45RA+ positively selected. The receptors come from a man aged 30 to 39 in good health.

The chain combines TRBV7-8 with TRBJ2-5, with 10 positions matching TRBD1. This CDR3 has 15 residues. Losses at the gene ends were 3 bases for V and 4 bases for J; bases not matched to a gene: 5. Per the germline V gene, CDR1 is SGHVS and CDR2 is FQNEAQ. This chain's CDR3 is CASSLDRGTGETQYF. In DNA, the CDR3 is TGTGCCAGCAGCTTGGACAGGGGGACGGGAGAGACCCAGTACTTC.

This clone was counted a single time. This chain connects TRBV27 to TRBJ2-5, with D unresolved. Looked up from germline, CDR1 is MNHEY and CDR2 is SMNVEV (reference sequence). The CDR3 runs to 16 residues. With 6 bases removed from V and 0 bases from J, the gap between germline ends came to 17 bases. CDR3 sequence reads: CASRQTVPRNQETQYF. The CDR3 DNA sequence: TGTGCCAGCAGACAAACAGTCCCGAGGAACCAAGAGACCCAGTACTTC.

In DNA, the CDR3 is TGCGCCAGCAGCCGTATCGGACTAGCGGGAGGACCGAACACCGGGGAGCTGTTTTTT. It specifies CASSRIGLAGGPNTGELFF. V is TRBV4-1 and J is TRBJ2-2; 14 bases are a match to TRBD2. The CDR3 length is 19 residues. V lost 4 bases to trimming and J lost 0 bases; unmatched junction nucleotides: 7. The V gene's germline CDR1 is MGHRA and CDR2 YSYEKL.

On this clone: The same CDR3 arises from other DNA sequences in this sample as well. This rearrangement joins TRBV7-9 to TRBJ2-3; possible D gene TRBD2, 6 bases. This CDR3 is built from 14 residues. V lost 0 bases and J 3 bases, leaving 7 bases between the germline ends. Germline assignment: CDR1 SEHNR and CDR2 FQNEAQ (reference sequence). The CDR3 bases are TGTGCCAGCAGCTTAGCGCGGGGTACAGATACGCAGTATTTT. This gives the protein CASSLARGTDTQYF.

This chain links TRBV10-3 with TRBJ2-7; D is unresolved. The CDR3 is 11 amino acids. The V end was cut by 3 bases, the J end by 5 bases, with 5 bases between. Germline assignment: CDR1 ENHRY and CDR2 SYGVKD. CDR3 amino acids: CAISDPDEQYF. DNA of the CDR3: TGTGCCATCAGTGACCCGGACGAGCAGTACTTC.

V usage is TRBV27 and J usage is TRBJ2-7; D call uncertain. Germline V lookup: CDR1 MNHEY, CDR2 SMNVEV (reference sequence). The germline V and J ends were trimmed by 4 bases and 5 bases, with 21 bases remaining between them. This CDR3 region has 16 residues. Here the CDR3 DNA reads TGTGCCAGCAGTTCGCCTCCGGGCCCTTCTGGAGACGAGCAGTACTTC. It is translated as CASSSPPGPSGDEQYF.

The gene calls are TRBV5-1 and TRBJ2-2; no reliable D call. The CDR3 sequence is 16 residues long. V dropped 0 bases and J dropped 0 bases, with 9 bases sitting between them. Germline values: CDR1 SGHRS, CDR2 YFSETQ. The CDR3 protein is CASSLALSANTGELFF. In DNA, the CDR3 is TGCGCCAGCAGCTTGGCACTTTCCGCGAACACCGGGGAGCTGTTTTTT.

The chain links TRBV30 to TRBJ1-1; D not resolved. Per the germline V gene, CDR1 is GTSNPN and CDR2 is SVGIG (reference sequence). CDR3 length: 12 amino acids. Trimming cost V 3 bases and J 11 bases, with 16 bases left between them. The DNA for the CDR3 is TGTGCCTGGAGGGCCTCGGCCCCCGCGGCTTTCTTT. It yields the protein CAWRASAPAAFF.

The rearrangement joins TRBV27 to TRBJ2-7; the D gene is possibly TRBD1 (5 bases). With 4 bases removed from V and 3 bases from J, the gap between germline ends came to 10 bases. The CDR3 sequence is 13 residues long. Germline loops: CDR1 MNHEY, CDR2 SMNVEV (reference sequence). DNA of the CDR3: TGTGCCAGCAGTTCAGGGTTCGGCTACGAGCAGTACTTC. Protein: CASSSGFGYEQYF.

V gene TRBV6-1 combines with J gene TRBJ2-5; TRBD2 matches at 8 bases. This CDR3 is 16 amino acids long. The germline gives CDR1 MNHNS, CDR2 SASEGT. V trimming: 2 bases; J trimming: 1 base; junction bases outside the gene matches: 6. CDR3 coding DNA: TGTGCCAGCAGTGAAAGGTTAGCGGGGTTCCAAGAGACCCAGTACTTC. It translates to CASSERLAGFQETQYF.

The rearrangement uses TRBV28 and TRBJ2-1; TRBD2 aligns across 8 bases. Germline CDR1 reads MDHEN; CDR2 reads SYDVKM. The CDR3 loop spans 15 amino acids. V was clipped by 7 bases and J by 4 bases; unmatched bases: 9. Here the CDR3 DNA reads TGTGCCAGCAAAGAGCCGGGACTAGGTTACAATGAGCAGTTCTTC. It translates to CASKEPGLGYNEQFF.

J is TRBJ1-1 and V is TRBV5-1; weak D call: TRBD1 (6 bases). CDR1 SGHRS and CDR2 YFSETQ come from the germline V gene. V was clipped by 3 bases and J by 9 bases, with 18 bases between them. This CDR3 is built from 14 residues. CDR3 amino acids: CASSSDRTILKAFF. In DNA, the CDR3 is TGCGCCAGCAGCTCCGACAGGACAATTTTAAAAGCTTTCTTT. Filled out from reference TRBV5-1 and TRBJ1-1, the complete variable domain reads KAGVTQTPRYLIKTRGQQVTLSCSPISGHRSVSWYQQTPGQGLQFLFEYFSETQRNKGNFPGRFSGRQFSNSRSEMNVSTLELGDSALYLCASSSDRTILKAFFGQGTRLTVV.

This clone was recorded only once. The chain uses TRBV6-5 and TRBJ1-4; a weak D match, TRBD1 (6 bases). V was pared by 5 bases and J by 7 bases, with 17 bases between. From germline, CDR1 is MNHEY and CDR2 SVGAGI. There are 15 residues in the CDR3. The CDR3 bases are TGTGCCAGCAGTACAACCCGGGACACCCGTGAAAAACTGTTTTTT. Its protein product is CASSTTRDTREKLFF.

This clone was detected only once. This chain links TRBV7-9 with TRBJ2-7, with D unclear. Germline CDR1 reads SEHNR; CDR2 reads FQNEAQ (reference sequence). The length of the CDR3 is 14 residues. With 1 base removed from V and 7 bases from J, the gap between germline ends came to 14 bases. CDR3 DNA: TGTGCCAGCAGCTTAGACGGCAGCCCGTGGGAGCAGTACTTC. It yields the protein CASSLDGSPWEQYF.

J is TRBJ1-2 and V is TRBV6-5, with 7 nucleotides matching TRBD1. V lost 5 bases, J lost 4 bases, and 7 bases stayed unmatched. The CDR3 loop spans 14 amino acids. In germline, CDR1 is MNHEY, CDR2 SVGAGI. The CDR3: CASSLKRGRYGYTF. CDR3 nucleotide sequence: TGTGCCAGCAGTCTAAAGAGGGGGCGCTATGGCTACACCTTC.

J is TRBJ2-1 and V is TRBV7-9; a weak D match, TRBD2 (6 bases). V was clipped by 5 bases and J by 3 bases, with 14 bases between them. In germline, CDR1 is SEHNR, CDR2 FQNEAQ (reference sequence). The CDR3 covers 15 residues. DNA for the CDR3: TGTGCCAGCAGCCGAACCGGGACTTTCTACAATGAGCAGTTCTTC. Protein sequence: CASSRTGTFYNEQFF.

The V gene is TRBV2, the J gene TRBJ2-7; the D gene is possibly TRBD2 (5 bases). The CDR3 has 15 amino acids. Trimming removed 0 bases from V and 7 bases from J, with 16 bases in between. Per the germline V gene, CDR1 is SNHLY and CDR2 is FYNNEI. This chain's CDR3 is CASSEALASPLEQYF. The CDR3, as DNA: TGTGCCAGCAGTGAAGCCCTGGCTAGCCCTTTGGAGCAGTACTTC.

The rearrangement links TRBV5-6 to TRBJ1-5; D gene unclear. V lost 0 bases, J lost 6 bases, and 7 bases lay in between. The germline gives CDR1 SGHDT, CDR2 YYEEEE. This CDR3 spans 13 amino acids. CDR3 DNA sequence: TGTGCCAGCAGCTTGGCCGATGGTCAGCCCCAGCATTTT. It yields the protein CASSLADGQPQHF.